Below, one TCR beta chain is given with its context. It was with a sample-barcoded 5' primer and a J-beta primer mix that a second PCR of roughly 7 to 11 cycles was run. All cDNA molecules were each tagged by a template-switch adaptor with 12 random nucleotides. TCRdb analysed the 5' RACE reads with MiXCR anew, one entry per CDR3 protein. The repertoire consists of fewer than 1,000,000 distinct CDR3 sequences, with more than 40% occurring once and the leading ten covering about 19%. This record comes from a study of blood T cells in healthy people across ages. The CDR3 has 15 amino acids. Trimming cost V 7 bases and J 7 bases, with 23 bases left between them. Looked up from germline, CDR1 is MNHEY and CDR2 is SVGEGT.

Sequencing input: blood. The J gene is TRBJ2-7, the V gene TRBV6-2 or TRBV6-3; a weak D match, TRBD1 (6 bases). This receptor was identified in a man in his sixties in good health. This CDR3 is CASTKNLLRGNEQYF. CDR3 DNA sequence: TGTGCCAGCACCAAAAACCTCCTTAGGGGGAATGAGCAGTACTTC.